This T cell receptor beta chain was obtained from a study of neurological immune-mediated disorders. Time point given: technical triplicate 1. Source material was 2 million unsorted PBMCs, stored at -80 °C in RNAlater. Every sequencing run generated over 180 million TCR-beta sequences from 15-18 subjects. TCRdb used MiXCR to reprocess the 5' RACE reads, holding one entry per CDR3 protein. This table holds about 36,000 distinct CDR3 sequences, over 8.5% found once. This CDR3 region has 16 residues. V lost 5 bases to trimming and J lost 4 bases; unmatched junction nucleotides: 13. In germline, CDR1 is SGHAT, CDR2 FQNNGV. This clonotype was seen only a few times. What it recognizes is unknown. Overall study findings and caveats: Healthy controls had more TCR clonal expansion than multiple sclerosis, which showed the least, whereas HTLV-1-associated myelopathy showed the most.

The J gene is TRBJ2-7, the V gene TRBV11-2, with TRBD1 matching over 8 bases. The source is a man aged 55 to 70 with HTLV-1-associated myelopathy (HAM/TSP). Sample: PBMCs. The CDR3 reads CASSPRGQGARYEQYF. CDR3 coding DNA: TGTGCCAGCAGCCCAAGAGGGCAGGGGGCGCGGTACGAGCAGTACTTC. The whole variable domain, remainder taken from reference TRBV11-2 and TRBJ2-7, is EAGVAQSPRYKIIEKRQSVAFWCNPISGHATLYWYQQILGQGPKLLIQFQNNGVVDDSQLPKDRFSAERLKGVDSTLKIQPAKLEDSAVYLCASSPRGQGARYEQYFGPGTRLTVT.